The 21 T cell receptor beta chains in this list originate from one sample, sequenced in a study of OX40 agonist ivuxolimab in advanced cancers. This table comes from immunoSEQ multiplex PCR, and its TCRdb copy is limited to in-frame clones, with some not included. The sample shows over 45,000 clones, over 80% of them seen only once. The input for sequencing was CD4+ or CD8+ T cells sorted from blood, taken in a trial of the OX40 agonist ivuxolimab. Receptors originate from an adult with an advanced solid tumor such as melanoma, head and neck, liver or kidney cancer.

The chain couples TRBV10-2 to TRBJ1-3; D unclear. Germline CDR1 reads WSHSY; CDR2 reads SAAADI. The CDR3 spans 14 residues. V gave up 4 bases and J gave up 4 bases, with 11 bases separating them. The CDR3 DNA reads as TGCGCCAGCAGTGGGACGGCCGCGGGAAACACCATATATTTT. This encodes CASSGTAAGNTIYF.

The chain combines TRBV19 with TRBJ1-4; unclear D gene. V lost 3 bases and J 4 bases, leaving 9 bases between the germline ends. Germline loops: CDR1 LNHDA, CDR2 SQIVND (reference sequence). The CDR3 is 14 amino acids. CDR3 in amino acids: CASSISRLNEKLFF. The CDR3 DNA reads as TGTGCCAGTAGTATTAGCAGACTTAATGAAAAACTGTTTTTT.

This chain links TRBV6-5 with TRBJ2-2; D is possibly TRBD1 (5 bases). The CDR3 is 13 amino acids. Trimming left V 7 bases short and J 5 bases short, with 11 bases between. Germline CDR1 and CDR2: MNHEY and SVGAGI. In DNA form, the CDR3 reads TGTGCCAGCAATCAGGGTCAAACCGGGGAGCTGTTTTTT. This encodes CASNQGQTGELFF.

The chain recombines TRBV18 with TRBJ2-2, with D maybe TRBD1 (6 bases). Trimming removed 1 base at V and 2 bases at J, with 8 bases between. This CDR3 is built from 15 residues. Per the germline V gene, CDR1 is KGHSH and CDR2 is LQKENI. For the CDR3, the DNA is TGTGCCAGCTCACCACAGGGACAAAACACCGGGGAGCTGTTTTTT. This encodes CASSPQGQNTGELFF.

V usage is TRBV27 and J usage is TRBJ1-1; D unclear. The CDR3 is 15 residues long. V gave up 5 bases and J gave up 0 bases, with 13 bases separating them. Germline V gives CDR1 MNHEY, CDR2 SMNVEV (reference sequence). As DNA, the CDR3 is TGTGCCAGCAGTACTATAATGAGGATGAACACTGAAGCTTTCTTT. It specifies CASSTIMRMNTEAFF.

The rearrangement links TRBV28 to TRBJ1-5; D is unresolved. This CDR3 region has 17 residues. The V end lost 5 bases, the J end lost 2 bases, and 19 bases lay between the germline ends. Germline CDR1 MDHEN, CDR2 SYDVKM. CDR3 in amino acids: CASSPGSYLYGNQPQHF. DNA for the CDR3: TGTGCCAGCAGTCCCGGGTCCTACCTATATGGCAATCAGCCCCAGCATTTT.

The chain uses TRBV10-3 and TRBJ2-3; TRBD2 matches 9 bases. CDR1 is ENHRY, CDR2 SYGVKD, per germline. V lost 9 bases, J lost 8 bases, and 15 bases stayed unmatched. The CDR3 totals 15 residues. CDR3: CAIERAGGSLSTQYF. CDR3 DNA sequence: TGTGCCATAGAAAGGGCGGGGGGGTCGTTGAGTACGCAGTATTTT.

The V gene is TRBV28, the J gene TRBJ1-5, with 10 bases that match TRBD1. Germline V gene lookup returns CDR1 MDHEN and CDR2 SYDVKM. J lost 3 bases, V lost 5 bases, and 7 bases had no gene match. This CDR3 spans 16 amino acids. In DNA form, the CDR3 reads TGTGCCAGCAGTCCGGGGGGACAGGGGCCCAATCAGCCCCAGCATTTT. Protein: CASSPGGQGPNQPQHF. Full variable domain (missing parts from reference TRBV28 and TRBJ1-5): DVKVTQSSRYLVKRTGEKVFLECVQDMDHENMFWYRQDPGLGLRLIYFSYDVKMKEKGDIPEGYSVSREKKERFSLILESASTNQTSMYLCASSPGGQGPNQPQHFGDGTRLSIL.

The chain is built from TRBV11-3 and TRBJ2-1; maybe TRBD2 (5 bases). Germline V gene lookup returns CDR1 SGHNT and CDR2 YENEEA. Between the trimmed V and J ends, which lost 1 base and 8 bases, there was a span of 15 bases. The CDR3 runs to 15 residues. DNA of the CDR3: TGTGCCAGCAGCTTAGGCGGAGGCCTTCGGGATGAGCAGTTCTTC. Translation: CASSLGGGLRDEQFF.

The chain joins TRBV11-2 to TRBJ1-2, with 10 bases matching TRBD1. Germline lookup yields CDR1 SGHAT and CDR2 FQNNGV. The ends lost 4 bases at V and 4 bases at J; junction bases unmatched: 3. The CDR3 extends over 14 amino acids. The DNA of the CDR3 is TGTGCCAGCAGCTATAGGACAGGGGGCTATGGCTACACCTTC. This encodes CASSYRTGGYGYTF.

The chain joins TRBV5-1 to TRBJ2-2; D may be TRBD1 (6 bases). CDR3 length equals 16 residues. In germline, CDR1 is SGHRS, CDR2 YFSETQ. The V end was cut by 3 bases, the J end by 4 bases, with 16 bases between. The CDR3 DNA reads TGCGCCAGCAGCTCCGCCGGGACATCCTCCACCGGGGAGCTGTTTTTT. It translates to CASSSAGTSSTGELFF. Together with reference TRBV5-1 and TRBJ2-2, the CDR3 gives the full variable domain: KAGVTQTPRYLIKTRGQQVTLSCSPISGHRSVSWYQQTPGQGLQFLFEYFSETQRNKGNFPGRFSGRQFSNSRSEMNVSTLELGDSALYLCASSSAGTSSTGELFFGEGSRLTVL.

The J gene is TRBJ1-1, the V gene TRBV9; no firm D call. Germline V gene data show CDR1 as SGDLS and CDR2 as YYNGEE. V was clipped by 0 bases and J by 3 bases, with 9 bases between them. The CDR3 spans 14 residues. The CDR3 DNA sequence: TGTGCCAGCAGCGTAGACAACTTCCACACTGAAGCTTTCTTT. Its translation is CASSVDNFHTEAFF.

This clone showed up just a few times. The chain couples TRBV30 to TRBJ1-5; TRBD1 is a possible D gene (6 bases). The V gene's germline CDR1 is GTSNPN and CDR2 SVGIG (reference sequence). V was trimmed by 2 bases and J by 3 bases, leaving 11 bases between them. This CDR3 region has 14 residues. The CDR3 loop reads CAWSPGDDNQPQHF. The CDR3 nucleotides read TGTGCCTGGAGTCCAGGGGATGACAATCAGCCCCAGCATTTT.

The V and J genes are TRBV4-3 and TRBJ2-7; 7 nucleotides agree with TRBD2. Germline CDR1 reads LGHNA; CDR2 reads YSLEER. The CDR3 loop spans 15 amino acids. The trim removed 6 bases at V and 0 bases at J, leaving 8 bases unmatched. In DNA form, the CDR3 reads TGCGCCAGCAGTCACAGCGGGGCTCGCTCCTACGAGCAGTACTTC. Residues: CASSHSGARSYEQYF.

The chain recombines TRBV6-5 with TRBJ1-2; maybe TRBD1 (6 bases). V shed 4 bases and J shed 4 bases, with 16 bases lying between them. Germline CDR1 reads MNHEY; CDR2 reads SVGAGI. The CDR3 extends over 15 amino acids. The CDR3 reads CASSLRTVGPYGYTF. CDR3 DNA sequence: TGTGCCAGCAGTTTAAGGACAGTGGGACCCTATGGCTACACCTTC.

This chain joins TRBV7-9 and TRBJ2-3, with no clear D. The germline V gene encodes CDR1 SEHNR and CDR2 FQNEAQ (reference sequence). V was clipped by 6 bases and J by 0 bases, with 4 bases between them. The length of the CDR3 is 12 residues. CDR3 residues: CASSSSTDTQYF. The CDR3 bases are TGTGCCAGCAGTTCTAGCACAGATACGCAGTATTTT.

The V and J genes are TRBV11-2 and TRBJ1-2; the D is unclear. Trimming removed 0 bases from V and 8 bases from J, with 13 bases in between. The CDR3 is 14 residues long. Germline V gene sequence: CDR1 SGHAT, CDR2 FQNNGV. The CDR3 DNA reads as TGTGCCAGCAGCTTAGAATTGTACCGAGGAGGCTACACCTTC. Translating gives CASSLELYRGGYTF.

The chain's CDR3 is CASSWSGTGQYEQYF. The CDR3 DNA reads as TGTGCCAGCAGCTGGTCCGGGACAGGGCAATACGAGCAGTACTTC. The gene calls are TRBV7-2 and TRBJ2-7, with TRBD1 matching 9 bases. CDR3 length: 15 amino acids. The germline V gene has CDR1 SGHTA and CDR2 FQGNSA. V shed 4 bases, J shed 4 bases, and the junction held 8 bases outside the gene matches.

The chain recombines TRBV6-5 with TRBJ1-5, with D perhaps TRBD1 (5 bases). Trimming left V 5 bases short and J 1 base short, with 9 bases between. This CDR3 has 14 residues. Germline V lookup: CDR1 MNHEY, CDR2 SVGAGI. Here the CDR3 reads CASSRQRSNQPQHF. CDR3 in DNA: TGTGCCAGCAGTAGACAGAGGAGCAATCAGCCCCAGCATTTT.

The rearrangement links TRBV18 to TRBJ1-6, with 9 bases aligning to TRBD1. The germline gives CDR1 KGHSH, CDR2 LQKENI. The CDR3 totals 19 residues. V was pared by 4 bases and J by 4 bases, with 14 bases of the junction left unmatched. CDR3 DNA sequence: TGTGCCAGCTCACTTTGGGACAGGGAAGGTTGGGATTATAATTCACCCCTCCACTTT. Amino acids: CASSLWDREGWDYNSPLHF.

V gene TRBV6-1 combines with J gene TRBJ1-5, with TRBD1 matching 8 bases. The trim removed 4 bases at V and 0 bases at J, leaving 5 bases unmatched. The CDR3 has 16 residues. CDR1 is MNHNS and CDR2 is SASEGT in the germline V gene. The CDR3 DNA reads TGTGCCAGCAGTGCAAGGACAGGGTCTAGCAATCAGCCCCAGCATTTT. It is translated as CASSARTGSSNQPQHF.